The 2 T cell receptor beta chains in this list originate from one sample, sequenced in a study of monozygotic twins with inflammatory bowel disease. Following a re-call of the 5' RACE reads, TCRdb has one entry per CDR3 protein and lacks DNA. In total, the table holds around 380,000 distinct CDR3 sequences. Sequenced: blood. These receptors originate from a human donor with ulcerative colitis or Crohn's disease, or a healthy co-twin of an affected twin (not recorded which).

The J gene is TRBJ2-3, the V gene TRBV20-1; the D gene TCRdb calls, TRBD2, cannot be checked with no DNA. Germline V gene data show CDR1 as DFQATT and CDR2 as SNEGSKA (reference sequence). The CDR3 is made up of 17 amino acids. The chain's CDR3 is CSARGGASGSQWDTQYF.

This sequence joins TRBV15 and TRBJ1-2; the D call of TRBD1 rests on TCRdb alone, since no DNA is present to check it. Germline CDR1 and CDR2: LNHNV and YYDKDF (reference sequence). The CDR3 consists of 16 residues. CDR3 in amino acids: CATSRQRNQGSYGYTF.